This T cell receptor (beta chain) was observed in a study of CD8 T cells in ankylosing spondylitis. This clonotype was detected ten times or more. Its antigen remains unidentified. Regarding the study as a whole: Before this, some motif variants had been reported in reactive arthritis synovial fluid and blood. The authors found the disease-linked clones to be CD8+ and relatively rare in peripheral blood. A TCR beta motif of fewer than ten highly homologous variants seemed to mark ankylosing spondylitis blood.

Deletions cut 5 bases from V and 9 bases from J, with 17 bases between. The CDR3 has 14 amino acids. TCRdb independently ran MiXCR on the 5' RACE reads; one entry per CDR3 protein. The table lists approximately 500,000 distinct CDR3 sequences, about 13% of them singletons. This chain joins TRBV12-3 or TRBV12-4 and TRBJ2-1, with a weak D call TRBD2 (6 bases). This sequence originates from a male donor with ankylosing spondylitis. Sequencing used blood, either unsorted or a sorted T cell fraction (not recorded which). The CDR3 region is CASSPGLLGSEQFF. CDR3 DNA: TGTGCCAGCAGTCCGGGACTCCTTGGGAGTGAGCAGTTCTTC.